These 18 T cell receptor beta chains were sequenced from one sample in a study of T cell responses to AZD1222 COVID-19 vaccine (TCRdb year 2021). The library was generated by the immunoSEQ multiplex PCR assay. Sourced from immuneACCESS, this table was stored by TCRdb with only in-frame sequences that have V and J called. A share of the clones is absent; for the studies checked, an unresolved V gene accounts for under half, and the remainder has no known explanation. Across this sample there are approximately 100,000 clones, with 92% seen only once. Around 5.2% of the sample is held by the ten biggest clonotypes. Explained via the paper, the time point label denotes: baseline before first vaccination. The sample consisted of peripheral blood, taken on day 0 of AZD1222 vaccination. These receptor sequences come from an adult in good health.

The chain recombines TRBV12-1 with TRBJ2-7; the table's D call, TRBD1, has no DNA check behind it. TRBV12-1 is flagged as a pseudogene. This CDR3 contains 19 residues. For the CDR3, the DNA is TGTGCCAGCTTCCGGACAGGGATTGAGGGAGCCCAGGGCACCCACGAGCAGTACTTC. Protein: CASFRTGIEGAQGTHEQYF.

This chain uses TRBV9 with TRBJ2-6, with no clear D. The germline CDR1 and CDR2 sequences are SGDLS and YYNGEE. V was clipped by 3 bases and J by 4 bases, with 11 bases between them. This CDR3 is 15 amino acids long. In DNA form, the CDR3 reads TGTGCCAGCAGCGAGACCCGGTCCGGGGCCAACGTCCTGACTTTC. It encodes CASSETRSGANVLTF.

The chain employs TRBV9 and TRBJ2-1, with 8 bases fitting TRBD2. The length of the CDR3 is 19 residues. Germline V gene lookup returns CDR1 SGDLS and CDR2 YYNGEE. Unmatched junction bases numbered 12, after V lost 1 base and J lost 0 bases. CDR3 in amino acids: CASSVIGLAGSGSYNEQFF. CDR3 sequence (DNA): TGTGCCAGCAGCGTAATTGGGCTAGCGGGTTCGGGCTCCTACAATGAGCAGTTCTTC.

The chain employs TRBV5-8 and TRBJ2-7; 7 nucleotides line up with TRBD1. Germline V CDR1 and CDR2: SGHTS, YDEGEE. V lost 0 bases to trimming and J lost 2 bases; unmatched junction nucleotides: 2. The CDR3 runs to 14 residues. The DNA for the CDR3 is TGTGCCAGCAGCTTGGGTCAGGGGGCCTACGAGCAGTACTTC. Protein sequence: CASSLGQGAYEQYF.

The chain links TRBV6-5 to TRBJ2-1, with D possibly matching TRBD2 (6 bases). The germline V and J ends were trimmed by 4 bases and 3 bases, with 10 bases remaining between them. CDR1 is MNHEY, CDR2 SVGAGI, per germline. This CDR3 is built from 14 residues. The CDR3 loop reads CASSSAGSYNEQFF. For the CDR3, the DNA is TGTGCCAGCAGTTCTGCGGGAAGCTACAATGAGCAGTTCTTC.

The rearrangement uses TRBV6-5 and TRBJ1-4; the D gene is possibly TRBD1 (5 bases). The germline V gene has CDR1 MNHEY and CDR2 SVGAGI. The V gene lost 6 bases and the J gene lost 4 bases, with 12 bases spanning the gap. The CDR3 runs to 14 residues. The CDR3 coding sequence is TGTGCCAGCAGCTTCGACAGCGGTAATGAAAAACTGTTTTTT. As protein: CASSFDSGNEKLFF.

This clone was seen just once. The rearrangement links TRBV4-1 to TRBJ2-7; D is unclear. The V end lost 0 bases, the J end lost 3 bases, and 12 bases lay between the germline ends. Germline-derived CDR1 and CDR2 are MGHRA and YSYEKL. CDR3 length: 15 residues. The CDR3 spells CASSQDWGTLYEQYF. In DNA, the CDR3 is TGCGCCAGCAGCCAAGATTGGGGTACGCTCTACGAGCAGTACTTC.

As for this clone: Mismatch with germline at one junction end may stem from a read error. The chain uses TRBV14 and TRBJ2-1; the match to TRBD2 covers 9 bases. The CDR3 has 14 residues. Germline CDR1 SGHDN, CDR2 FVKESK. This chain's CDR3 is CASSQDDRREGLIF. The CDR3, as DNA: TGTGCCAGCAGCCAAGACGATCGGCGGGAGGGCCTAATCTTC.

The genes are TRBV28 and TRBJ1-5; 9 nucleotides align to TRBD1. The CDR3 is 16 amino acids. Germline V gives CDR1 MDHEN, CDR2 SYDVKM. The junction had 6 bases not matched to a gene; V was cut back by 6 bases and J by 0 bases. The CDR3: CASSSGQGFSNQPQHF. CDR3 in DNA: TGTGCCAGCAGCTCCGGACAGGGGTTTAGCAATCAGCCCCAGCATTTT. The variable domain in full, completed from reference TRBV28 and TRBJ1-5, reads DVKVTQSSRYLVKRTGEKVFLECVQDMDHENMFWYRQDPGLGLRLIYFSYDVKMKEKGDIPEGYSVSREKKERFSLILESASTNQTSMYLCASSSGQGFSNQPQHFGDGTRLSIL.

The rearrangement uses TRBV28 and TRBJ2-1, with 9 positions matching TRBD2. From germline, CDR1 is MDHEN and CDR2 SYDVKM. This CDR3 region has 16 residues. J lost 0 bases, V lost 5 bases, and 5 bases had no gene match. The CDR3 DNA sequence: TGTGCCAGCAGTGTACTTAGCGGGAGCTCCTACAATGAGCAGTTCTTC. Its translation: CASSVLSGSSYNEQFF.

This sequence joins TRBV9 and TRBJ1-5; D perhaps matches TRBD1 (5 bases). Germline values: CDR1 SGDLS, CDR2 YYNGEE. With 3 bases removed from V and 6 bases from J, the gap between germline ends came to 13 bases. The CDR3 covers 14 residues. CDR3 residues: CASSDSGGGQPQHF. In DNA, the CDR3 is TGTGCCAGCAGCGACTCGGGGGGTGGTCAGCCCCAGCATTTT.

This sequence joins TRBV12-3 or TRBV12-4 and TRBJ1-1; D possibly corresponds to TRBD1 (5 bases). Trimming took 3 bases from V and 0 from J, leaving 5 bases between them. The CDR3 contains 13 residues. This CDR3 is CASSLGLNTEAFF. Here the CDR3 DNA reads TGTGCCAGCAGTTTGGGGCTGAACACTGAAGCTTTCTTT.

The J gene is TRBJ2-7, the V gene TRBV30; 11 bases agree with TRBD1. The CDR3 runs 12 residues. Germline V gene sequence: CDR1 GTSNPN, CDR2 SVGIG (reference sequence). The J segment lost 9 bases and the V segment lost 6 bases, leaving 7 bases of the junction unmatched. CDR3 coding DNA: TGTGCCTGTGCAGGGACAGGGGGATGGCAGTACTTC. Translated: CACAGTGGWQYF.

The gene calls are TRBV30 and TRBJ2-3, with D perhaps matching TRBD1 or TRBD2 (5 bases each). The germline V and J ends were trimmed by 0 bases and 0 bases, with 13 bases remaining between them. This CDR3 spans 16 amino acids. The germline V gene has CDR1 GTSNPN and CDR2 SVGIG (reference sequence). The CDR3 here is CAWSVTGTTSTDTQYF. As DNA, the CDR3 is TGTGCCTGGAGTGTAACCGGGACGACTAGCACAGATACGCAGTATTTT.

The V gene is TRBV19, the J gene TRBJ1-4, with a weak D call TRBD1 (5 bases). Germline V gene lookup returns CDR1 LNHDA and CDR2 SQIVND (reference sequence). The V end was cut by 5 bases, the J end by 5 bases, with 15 bases between. The CDR3 length is 15 residues. CDR3 DNA: TGTGCCAGTAGTCAGCCGGGACGGGTGAATGAAAAACTGTTTTTT. It codes for CASSQPGRVNEKLFF.

This clone was observed a single time. V gene TRBV11-2 combines with J gene TRBJ2-3; D gene uncertain. Trimming removed 5 bases at V and 4 bases at J, with 16 bases between. Germline V gene lookup returns CDR1 SGHAT and CDR2 FQNNGV. The CDR3 extends over 15 amino acids. This CDR3 reads CASSPASLPPDTQYF. CDR3 coding DNA: TGTGCCAGCAGCCCGGCCAGTTTACCCCCAGATACGCAGTATTTT. The variable domain in full, with the rest retrieved from reference TRBV11-2 and TRBJ2-3, is EAGVAQSPRYKIIEKRQSVAFWCNPISGHATLYWYQQILGQGPKLLIQFQNNGVVDDSQLPKDRFSAERLKGVDSTLKIQPAKLEDSAVYLCASSPASLPPDTQYFGPGTRLTVL.

This CDR3 reads CASSESWLAPEGIAKNIQYF. Here the CDR3 DNA reads TGCGCCAGCAGTGAGTCGTGGCTAGCGCCGGAGGGAATAGCCAAAAACATTCAGTACTTC. This chain links TRBV10-1 with TRBJ2-4; perhaps TRBD2 as D (6 bases). Trimming left V 0 bases short and J 0 bases short, with 21 bases between. From germline, CDR1 is WNHNN and CDR2 SYGVQD (reference sequence). The CDR3 extends over 20 amino acids.

The rearrangement links TRBV6-5 to TRBJ2-3, with D uncertain. In germline, CDR1 is MNHEY, CDR2 SVGAGI. Trimming pared 8 bases from V and 0 bases from J, leaving 6 bases between. The length of the CDR3 is 12 residues. CDR3 residues: CASGPSTDTQYF. CDR3 nucleotide sequence: TGTGCCAGCGGTCCTAGCACAGATACGCAGTATTTT.